This section outlines one T cell receptor beta chain sequence together with its context. Which antigen it targets is not known. Base qualities are not at hand, and no much larger clone is one base apart. This entry is derived from a study of PD-1 blockade in classical Hodgkin lymphoma (dated by TCRdb to 2018 to 2020). As for the study more broadly: Nivolumab dosing was 3 mg/kg intravenously every 2 weeks, continuing until either disease progression or unacceptable toxicity. The study used CyTOF and TCR beta sequencing to define a peripheral blood immune signature of response to PD-1 blockade in classical Hodgkin lymphoma. Beyond this particular receptor, the publication reports: Baseline TCR diversity was reported to be lower in newly diagnosed patients than in healthy donors, and even lower in relapsed/refractory patients. A significant rise by C4D1 was seen in CD4+ but not CD8+ TCR diversity (p=0.0027 vs p=0.16), with the rise being most apparent in complete responders (p=0.02). The study was restricted to a single clinical trial cohort, and the causes of repertoire differences, possibly disease activity or prior therapy, were left undefined. Among trial patients, those achieving complete response had baseline diversity similar to that of newly diagnosed patients, while diversity was significantly lower in partial responders and progressors. Diversity was lower in patients who began nivolumab less than 1 year after ASCT, so these patients were left out of later analyses to avoid confounding by immune reconstitution.

The time point label for this specimen denotes: cycle 4 day 1 (C4D1), after more than five weeks of nivolumab. All trial patients had relapsed after autologous stem cell transplantation, with cohorts A, B and C differing in prior brentuximab vedotin exposure. The trial cohort was composed of around 60 patients with relapsed/refractory classical Hodgkin lymphoma, for whom complete response, partial response or progressive disease was recorded as best overall response. Trial patients were treated with single-agent nivolumab in the multi-cohort phase II CheckMate 205 trial. An independent review committee assessed best overall response by applying the 2007 International Working Group response criteria. Trial PBMCs were collected just before the start of nivolumab (C1D1) and during therapy at cycle 2 day 1 and cycle 4 day 1. After peripheral blood was drawn into 8 mL Vacutainer Cell Preparation Tubes, PBMCs were isolated by centrifugation and then cryopreserved.

The Qiagen DNeasy kit was used to extract genomic DNA both from unsorted PBMCs and from the negatively selected CD4+ and CD8+ fractions. Amplification of TCR beta CDR3 regions was done by immunoSEQ multiplex PCR with primers that anneal to V and J segments. A synthetic immune receptor repertoire was used to minimize amplification bias, and any residual bias was removed computationally once sequencing was done. Per the source publication's procedure: Custom Python scripts were used to quantify repertoire diversity as the Shannon entropy index. Unsorted, CD4+ and CD8+ repertoires were examined separately, except in combined analyses, for which CD4+ and CD8+ sequences were merged in silico. A clone counted as expanded when the clone's frequency after treatment rose at least 2-fold relative to C1D1, and clones undetected at baseline were given a pseudocount of 0.5. Singleton clones were defined as clones with 0 or 1 copy at C1D1, and non-singleton clones were defined as clones with 2 or more copies. Clones expanded in unsorted samples were assigned a CD4+, CD8+ or unknown annotation through matching of protein sequences in sorted samples from the same patient. Wilcoxon tests on paired samples were used to test changes in diversity from C1D1 to C4D1. TCRdb retrieved this table from immuneACCESS and kept in-frame rearrangements only. Not all clones are present; in checked studies, unresolved V genes account for under half, and no reason is known for the remainder. The V and J calls and clone size come from that table; D and trimming were worked out from the DNA. The sample includes 99,000 or so clones, with approximately 89% observed a single time. The top ten clones comprise around 20% of the sample.

The CDR3 covers 14 residues, taking in both the cysteine and the phenylalanine. The sequence is cut down to CDR3 DNA, 42 bases in frame from base 1. The CDR1 and CDR2 encoded by the germline V gene are SGHTA and FQGNSA. Ends trimmed: V by 5 bases, J by 6 bases; bases unmatched to a gene: 6. The chain couples TRBV7-2 to TRBJ2-1; 8 central bases correspond to TRBD2. Sequencing used peripheral blood mononuclear cells (PBMCs), obtained before the fourth cycle of nivolumab. The source is a human donor with classical Hodgkin lymphoma. The CDR3 amino acid sequence is: CASSTGTSFNEQFF. The nucleotides are TGTGCCAGCAGCACCGGGACTAGTTTCAATGAGCAGTTCTTC.